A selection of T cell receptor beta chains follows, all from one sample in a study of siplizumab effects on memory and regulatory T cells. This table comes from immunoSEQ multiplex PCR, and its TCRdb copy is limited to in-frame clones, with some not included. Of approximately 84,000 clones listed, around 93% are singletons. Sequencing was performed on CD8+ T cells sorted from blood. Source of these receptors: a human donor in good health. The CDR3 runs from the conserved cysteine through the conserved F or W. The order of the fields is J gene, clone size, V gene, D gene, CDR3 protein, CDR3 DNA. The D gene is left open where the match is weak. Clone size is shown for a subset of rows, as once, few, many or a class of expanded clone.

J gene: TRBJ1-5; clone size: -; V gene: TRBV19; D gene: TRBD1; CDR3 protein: CASSRGQFNQPQHF; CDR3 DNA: TGTGCCAGTAGTAGGGGACAGTTTAATCAGCCCCAGCATTTT
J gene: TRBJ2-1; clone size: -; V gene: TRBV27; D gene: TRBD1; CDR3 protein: CASSVQGRNEQFF; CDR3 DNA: TGTGCCAGCAGTGTACAGGGGCGCAATGAGCAGTTCTTC
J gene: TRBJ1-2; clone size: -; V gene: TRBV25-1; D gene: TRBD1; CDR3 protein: CASWTGDGYTF; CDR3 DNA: TGTGCCAGCTGGACAGGCGATGGCTACACCTTC
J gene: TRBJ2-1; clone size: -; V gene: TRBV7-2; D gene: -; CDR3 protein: CASSFIPSAYNEQFF; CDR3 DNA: TGTGCCAGCAGCTTCATCCCTAGCGCCTACAATGAGCAGTTCTTC
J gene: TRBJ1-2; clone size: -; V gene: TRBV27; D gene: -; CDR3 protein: CASSLFDGRHGYTF; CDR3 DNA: TGTGCCAGCAGTTTATTCGACGGGCGGCATGGCTACACCTTC
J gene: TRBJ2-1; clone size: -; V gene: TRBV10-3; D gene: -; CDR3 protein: CAISVDSPGGNEQFF; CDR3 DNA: TGTGCCATCAGCGTGGACTCGCCTGGGGGCAATGAGCAGTTCTTC
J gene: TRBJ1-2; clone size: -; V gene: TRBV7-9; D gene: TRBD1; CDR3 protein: CASSPSSGTGYGYTF; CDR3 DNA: TGTGCCAGCAGCCCATCTTCCGGGACAGGGTATGGCTACACCTTC
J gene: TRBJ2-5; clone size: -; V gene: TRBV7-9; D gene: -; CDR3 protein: CASSLTETQYF; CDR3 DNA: TGTGCCAGCAGCTTGACAGAGACCCAGTACTTC
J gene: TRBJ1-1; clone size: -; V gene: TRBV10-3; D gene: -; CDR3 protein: CASSYSLINTEAFF; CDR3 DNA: TGTGCCAGCAGTTACTCCTTGATAAACACTGAAGCTTTCTTT
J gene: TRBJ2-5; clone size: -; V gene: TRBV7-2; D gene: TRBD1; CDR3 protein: CASSSGTGPPSVYF; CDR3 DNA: TGTGCCAGCAGCTCCGGGACAGGTCCCCCATCCGTGTACTTC
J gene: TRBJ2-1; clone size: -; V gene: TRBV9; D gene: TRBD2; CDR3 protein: CASSIQDVREGILNEQFF; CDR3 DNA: TGTGCCAGCAGCATCCAGGATGTGCGGGAGGGCATCTTGAATGAGCAGTTCTTC
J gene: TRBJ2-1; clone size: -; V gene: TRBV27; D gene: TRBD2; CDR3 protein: CASSLAGGSYNEQFF; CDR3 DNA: TGTGCCAGCTCGCTAGCGGGGGGTTCCTACAATGAGCAGTTCTTC
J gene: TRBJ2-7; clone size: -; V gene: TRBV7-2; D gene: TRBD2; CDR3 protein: CASSLSTRLAQNTYEQYF; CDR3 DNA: TGTGCCAGCAGCCTTTCAACCCGACTAGCCCAAAATACCTACGAGCAGTACTTC
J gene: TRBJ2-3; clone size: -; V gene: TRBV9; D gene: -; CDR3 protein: CASSDQKRTDTQYF; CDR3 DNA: TGTGCCAGCAGCGACCAGAAGCGCACAGATACGCAGTATTTT
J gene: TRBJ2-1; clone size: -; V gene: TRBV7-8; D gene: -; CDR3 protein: CATSSYNEQFF; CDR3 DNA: TGTGCCACAAGCTCCTACAATGAGCAGTTCTTC
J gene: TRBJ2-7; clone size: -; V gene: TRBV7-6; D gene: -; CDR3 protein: CASSPFGYGGYEQYF; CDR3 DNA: TGTGCCAGCAGCCCTTTCGGGTACGGAGGCTACGAGCAGTACTTC
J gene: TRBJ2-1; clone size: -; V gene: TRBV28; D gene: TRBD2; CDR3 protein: CASEGAPSGIYNEQFF; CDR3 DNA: TGTGCCAGCGAGGGGGCGCCTAGCGGGATATACAATGAGCAGTTCTTC
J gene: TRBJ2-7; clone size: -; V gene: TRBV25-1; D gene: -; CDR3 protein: CASSGLSYEQYF; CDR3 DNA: TGTGCCAGCAGTGGGTTGTCCTACGAGCAGTACTTC
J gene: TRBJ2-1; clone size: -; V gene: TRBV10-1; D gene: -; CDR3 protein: CASSEDYNEQFF; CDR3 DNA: TGCGCCAGCAGTGAGGATTACAATGAGCAGTTCTTC
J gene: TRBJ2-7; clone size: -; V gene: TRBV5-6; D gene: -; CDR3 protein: CASSSSYEQYF; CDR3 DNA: TGTGCCAGCAGCTCCTCCTACGAGCAGTACTTC
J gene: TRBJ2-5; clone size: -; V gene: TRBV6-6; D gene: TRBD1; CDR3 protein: CASSTRQGRRETQYF; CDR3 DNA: TGTGCCAGCAGTACCCGACAGGGAAGGCGAGAGACCCAGTACTTC
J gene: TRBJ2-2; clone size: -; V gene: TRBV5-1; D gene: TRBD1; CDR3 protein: CASSLTGQGRAGELFF; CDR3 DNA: TGCGCCAGCAGCTTGACGGGACAGGGGAGAGCCGGGGAGCTGTTTTTT
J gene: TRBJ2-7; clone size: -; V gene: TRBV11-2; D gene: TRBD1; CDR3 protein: CASSVTGEQYF; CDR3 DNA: TGTGCCAGCAGTGTGACAGGGGAGCAGTACTTC
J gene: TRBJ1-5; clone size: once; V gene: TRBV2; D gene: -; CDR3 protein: CASSRLGGFNQPQHF; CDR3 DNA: TGTGCCAGCAGCCGCCTGGGGGGATTCAATCAGCCCCAGCATTTT
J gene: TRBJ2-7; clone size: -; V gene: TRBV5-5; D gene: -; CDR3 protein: CASSLEGGASYEQYF; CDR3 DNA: TGTGCCAGCAGCTTGGAAGGTGGGGCGTCCTACGAGCAGTACTTC